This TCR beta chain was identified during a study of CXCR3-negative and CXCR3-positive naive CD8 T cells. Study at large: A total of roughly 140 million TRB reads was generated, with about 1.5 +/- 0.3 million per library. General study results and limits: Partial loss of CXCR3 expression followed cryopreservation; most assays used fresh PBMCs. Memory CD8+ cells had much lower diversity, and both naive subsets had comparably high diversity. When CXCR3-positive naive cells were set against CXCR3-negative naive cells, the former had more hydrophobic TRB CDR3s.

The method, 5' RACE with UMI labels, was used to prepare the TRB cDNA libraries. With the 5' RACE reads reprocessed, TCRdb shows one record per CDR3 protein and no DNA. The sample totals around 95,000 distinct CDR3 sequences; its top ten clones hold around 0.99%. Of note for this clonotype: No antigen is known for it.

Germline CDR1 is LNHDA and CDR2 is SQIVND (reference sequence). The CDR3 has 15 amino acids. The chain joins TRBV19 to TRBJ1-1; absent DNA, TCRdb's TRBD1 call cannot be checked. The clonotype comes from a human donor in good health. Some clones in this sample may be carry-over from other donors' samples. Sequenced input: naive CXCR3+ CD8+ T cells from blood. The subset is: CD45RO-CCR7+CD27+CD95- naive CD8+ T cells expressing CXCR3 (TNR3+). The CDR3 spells CASSPRDSLNTEAFF.